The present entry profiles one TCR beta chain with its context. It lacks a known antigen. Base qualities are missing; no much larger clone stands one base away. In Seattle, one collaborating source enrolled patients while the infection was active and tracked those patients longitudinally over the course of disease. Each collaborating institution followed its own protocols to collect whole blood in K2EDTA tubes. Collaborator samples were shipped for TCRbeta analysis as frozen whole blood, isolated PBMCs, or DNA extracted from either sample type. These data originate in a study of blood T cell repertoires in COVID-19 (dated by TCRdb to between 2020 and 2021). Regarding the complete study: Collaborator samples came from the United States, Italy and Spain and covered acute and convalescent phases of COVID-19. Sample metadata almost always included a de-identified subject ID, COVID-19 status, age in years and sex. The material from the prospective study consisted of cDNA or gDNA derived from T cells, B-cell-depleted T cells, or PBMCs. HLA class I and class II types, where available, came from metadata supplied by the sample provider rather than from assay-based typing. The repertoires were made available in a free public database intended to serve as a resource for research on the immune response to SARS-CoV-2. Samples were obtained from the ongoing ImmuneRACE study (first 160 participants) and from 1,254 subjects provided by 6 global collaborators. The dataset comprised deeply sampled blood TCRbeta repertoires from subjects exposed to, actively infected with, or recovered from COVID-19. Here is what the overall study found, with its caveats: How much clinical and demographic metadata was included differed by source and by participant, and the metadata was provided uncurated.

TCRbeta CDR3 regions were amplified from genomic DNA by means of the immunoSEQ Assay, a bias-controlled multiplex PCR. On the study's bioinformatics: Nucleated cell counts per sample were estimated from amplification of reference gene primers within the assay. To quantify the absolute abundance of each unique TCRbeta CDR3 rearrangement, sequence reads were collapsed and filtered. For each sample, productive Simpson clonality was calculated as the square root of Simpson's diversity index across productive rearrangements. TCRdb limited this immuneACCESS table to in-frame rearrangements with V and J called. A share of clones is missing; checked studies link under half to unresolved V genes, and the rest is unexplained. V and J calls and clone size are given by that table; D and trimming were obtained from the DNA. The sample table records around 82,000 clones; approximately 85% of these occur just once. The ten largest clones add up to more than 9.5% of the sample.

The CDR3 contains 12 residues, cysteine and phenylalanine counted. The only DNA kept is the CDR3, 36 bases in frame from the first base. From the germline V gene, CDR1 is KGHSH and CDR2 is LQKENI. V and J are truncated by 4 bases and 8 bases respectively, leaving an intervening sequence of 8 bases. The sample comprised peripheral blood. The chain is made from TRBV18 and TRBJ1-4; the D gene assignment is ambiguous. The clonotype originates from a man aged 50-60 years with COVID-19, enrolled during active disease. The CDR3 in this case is CASSQEAEKLFF. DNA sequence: TGTGCCAGCTCACAAGAGGCGGAAAAACTGTTTTTT.